The 10 T cell receptor beta chains in this list originate from one sample, sequenced in a study of post-analysis software for immune sequencing data. Their target antigens are unknown. cDNA libraries for TCR beta contained unique molecular identifiers. From the PCR reads, TCRdb called clonotypes with MiXCR, one entry per CDR3 protein. The sample contains about 820,000 distinct CDR3 sequences, around 50% of which appear only once. Whole-study findings and limits: About 5 TRBV segments appeared more often in patients than in controls, and TRBV5-6, TRBV5-1 and TRBV20-1 were among these.

The sequencing sample was made of blood. These receptors came from a girl between 10 and 17 years old with multiple sclerosis.

This clonotype was recorded a few times. The rearrangement links TRBV20-1 to TRBJ2-7; D uncertain. Germline CDR1 DFQATT, CDR2 SNEGSKA (reference sequence). The CDR3 has 15 residues. V lost 0 bases and J lost 0, with 12 bases in between. CDR3 bases: TGCAGTGCTAGAGATCAGTTAAGGAGCTCCTACGAGCAGTACTTC. Its translation: CSARDQLRSSYEQYF.

The gene calls are TRBV10-3 and TRBJ2-7; no reliable D call. V lost 11 bases to trimming and J lost 5 bases, with 13 bases between them. Germline loops: CDR1 ENHRY, CDR2 SYGVKD. The CDR3 is made up of 11 amino acids. The CDR3 loop is CASRSGDEQYF. The CDR3 region has the DNA TGTGCCTCCAGGTCTGGGGACGAGCAGTACTTC.

The chain recombines TRBV11-1 with TRBJ1-2, with 12 nucleotides matching TRBD1. The CDR3 runs 17 residues. With V trimmed by 5 bases and J by 0 bases, 7 bases remained unmatched. CDR1 and CDR2 from the germline V gene are SGHAT and FQDESV (reference sequence). The CDR3 sequence is CASSNPGQGATNYGYTF. The DNA of the CDR3 is TGTGCCAGCAGCAATCCGGGACAGGGGGCAACTAACTATGGCTACACCTTC.

V and J are TRBV11-2 and TRBJ2-1; a weak D match, TRBD1 (6 bases). V lost 1 base, J lost 5 bases, and 15 bases lay in between. There are 16 residues in the CDR3. Germline CDR1 and CDR2: SGHAT and FQNNGV. The CDR3 reads CASSLVTGLGDNEQFF. Here the CDR3 DNA reads TGTGCCAGCAGCTTAGTAACAGGGCTAGGGGACAATGAGCAGTTCTTC.

Points on this clonotype: One end of the junction varies from germline; a read error may be responsible. The chain couples TRBV20-1 to TRBJ2-7; D is perhaps TRBD1 (7 bases). The CDR3 consists of 14 residues. Germline values: CDR1 DFQATT, CDR2 SNEGSKA (reference sequence). The CDR3 region has the DNA TGCAGTGCTAGACCCCGACAGGGAGGCTACGAGCAGTATTTC. Its protein is CSARPRQGGYEQYF.

The chain couples TRBV28 to TRBJ1-2; D may be TRBD1 (6 bases). V was trimmed by 6 bases and J by 3 bases, leaving 14 bases between them. This CDR3 region has 14 residues. CDR1 and CDR2 (germline): MDHEN, SYDVKM. This CDR3 reads CASRTQGGYYGYTF. The CDR3 DNA reads TGTGCCAGCAGGACCCAAGGGGGTTACTATGGCTACACCTTC.

The gene calls are TRBV12-3 or TRBV12-4 and TRBJ1-5, with D hard to call. The CDR3 consists of 15 residues. V lost 5 bases and J 4 bases, leaving 15 bases between the germline ends. The CDR3 reads CASSPSVTVNQPQHF. CDR3 DNA: TGTGCCAGCAGTCCTAGTGTGACGGTTAATCAGCCCCAGCATTTT.

V is TRBV27 and J is TRBJ2-4; a possible D gene is TRBD2 (6 bases). TRBJ2-7 explains the end of the DNA better; the J call may be wrong. The CDR3 is 13 residues long. Germline assignment: CDR1 MNHEY and CDR2 SMNVEV (reference sequence). This CDR3 reads CASSASSGYEQYF. In DNA form, the CDR3 reads TGTGCCAGCAGTGCCTCCAGCGGGTACGAGCAGTACTTC.

This clonotype turned up a few times. This CDR3 reads CASSLDRLASYGYTF. In DNA form, the CDR3 reads TGTGCCAGCAGCTTGGACAGGCTGGCCAGCTATGGCTACACCTTC. The chain joins TRBV7-2 to TRBJ1-2, with 7 bases that match TRBD1. This CDR3 is built from 15 residues. The J segment lost 4 bases and the V segment lost 3 bases, leaving 8 bases of the junction unmatched. The germline gives CDR1 SGHTA, CDR2 FQGNSA.

This clonotype was counted between two and nine times. The genes are TRBV5-6 and TRBJ2-3; D gene ambiguous. From germline, CDR1 is SGHDT and CDR2 YYEEEE. The CDR3 runs 14 residues. V was trimmed by 1 base and J by 2 bases, leaving 8 bases between them. CDR3 DNA sequence: TGTGCCAGCAGCTTGCAGGCAGACACAGATACGCAGTATTTT. This sequence encodes CASSLQADTDTQYF.